This TCR beta chain comes out of a study of T cell responses to AZD1222 COVID-19 vaccine. General study results and limits: Close to half of spike-specific TCRs reportedly recognize unmutated variant regions. Spike-spanning, vaccine-associated CD4 TCRs were dominant at 160-218 and 743-854. Repertoire collection took place solely once the T cell response had peaked.

TCRdb's copy holds only in-frame clones and misses some; the assay was immunoSEQ multiplex PCR. The sample shows about 68,000 clones, roughly 90% of them seen only once. The V gene lost 1 base and the J gene lost 2 bases, with 8 bases spanning the gap. This CDR3 is built from 14 residues. CDR1 and CDR2 (germline): MNHNS, SASEGT. To note about this clone: Its antigen is still unknown.

The TCR sequence derives from an adult in good health. The source was peripheral blood, collected on day 0 of AZD1222 vaccination. J is TRBJ2-5 and V is TRBV6-1; D not resolved. This CDR3 is CASSEVGVQETQYF. CDR3 DNA: TGTGCCAGCAGTGAAGTTGGGGTACAAGAGACCCAGTACTTC.